This T cell receptor beta chain was found in a study of early T cells in non-severe SARS-CoV-2 infection. Notes on the study in general: Comparison of clonotypes with VDJdb favored anti-spike CD8 responses while missing private and CD4 specificities.

The CDR3 is 13 residues long. Germline V lookup: CDR1 SGHVS, CDR2 FNYEAQ. Trimming cost V 3 bases and J 7 bases; bases outside gene matches: 5. Unique molecular identifiers were added to individual cDNA molecules. One entry per CDR3 protein, called by TCRdb with MiXCR from the 5' RACE reads. The sample yields 55,000 to 75,000 distinct CDR3 sequences, roughly 8.8% seen once. This clonotype was seen many times. Its antigen is unidentified. Sequenced material: whole blood. This receptor was obtained from an adult who was a healthcare worker with PCR-confirmed SARS-CoV-2 infection or an uninfected control (not recorded which). This chain uses TRBV7-6 with TRBJ2-5; TRBD1 aligns across 7 bases. CDR3 coding DNA: TGTGCCAGCAGCTTCGAGGGGGCTGGGACCCAGTACTTC. Residues: CASSFEGAGTQYF.